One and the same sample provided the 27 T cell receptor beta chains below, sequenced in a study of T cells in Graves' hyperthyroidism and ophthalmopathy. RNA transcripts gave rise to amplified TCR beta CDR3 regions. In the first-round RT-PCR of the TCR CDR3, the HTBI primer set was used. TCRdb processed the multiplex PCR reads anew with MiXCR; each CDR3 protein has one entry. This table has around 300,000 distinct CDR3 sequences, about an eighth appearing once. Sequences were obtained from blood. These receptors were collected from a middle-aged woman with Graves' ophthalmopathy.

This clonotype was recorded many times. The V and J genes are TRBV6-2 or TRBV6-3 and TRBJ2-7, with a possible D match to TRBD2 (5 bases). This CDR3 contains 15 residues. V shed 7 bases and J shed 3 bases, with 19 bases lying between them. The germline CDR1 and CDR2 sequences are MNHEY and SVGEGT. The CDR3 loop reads CASNPEGLGYYEQYF. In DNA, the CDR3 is TGTGCCAGCAACCCCGAGGGATTGGGCTACTACGAGCAGTACTTC.

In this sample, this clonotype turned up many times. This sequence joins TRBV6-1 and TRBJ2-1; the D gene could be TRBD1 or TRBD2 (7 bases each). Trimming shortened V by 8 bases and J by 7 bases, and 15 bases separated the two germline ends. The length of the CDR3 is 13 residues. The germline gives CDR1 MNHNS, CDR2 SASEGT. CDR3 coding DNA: TGTGCCAGCCAGAGACAGGGAGGGAATGAGCAGTTCTTC. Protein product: CASQRQGGNEQFF.

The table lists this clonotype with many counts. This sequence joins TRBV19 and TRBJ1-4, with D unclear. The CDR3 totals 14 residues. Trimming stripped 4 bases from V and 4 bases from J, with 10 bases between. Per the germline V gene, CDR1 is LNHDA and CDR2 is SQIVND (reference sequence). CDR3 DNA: TGTGCCAGTAGTACGGCACAGCTTAATGAAAAACTGTTTTTT. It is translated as CASSTAQLNEKLFF.

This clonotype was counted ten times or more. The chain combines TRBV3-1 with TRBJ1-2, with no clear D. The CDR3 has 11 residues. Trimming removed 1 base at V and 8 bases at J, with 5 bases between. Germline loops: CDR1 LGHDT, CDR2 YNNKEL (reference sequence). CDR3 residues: CASSQGRGYTF. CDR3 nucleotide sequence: TGTGCCAGCAGCCAAGGTAGAGGCTACACCTTC.

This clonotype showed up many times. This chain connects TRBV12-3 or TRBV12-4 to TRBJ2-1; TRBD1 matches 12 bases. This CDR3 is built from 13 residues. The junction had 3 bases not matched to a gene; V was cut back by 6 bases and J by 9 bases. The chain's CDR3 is CASSGTGGGEQFF. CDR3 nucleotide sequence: TGTGCCAGCAGCGGGACAGGGGGCGGTGAGCAGTTCTTC.

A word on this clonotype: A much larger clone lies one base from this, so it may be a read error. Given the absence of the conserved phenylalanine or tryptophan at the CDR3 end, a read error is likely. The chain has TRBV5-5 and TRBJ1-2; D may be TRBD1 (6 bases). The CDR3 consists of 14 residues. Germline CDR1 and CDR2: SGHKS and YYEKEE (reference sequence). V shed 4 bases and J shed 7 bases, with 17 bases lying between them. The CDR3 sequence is CASSNIDRMVGYTL. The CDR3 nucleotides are TGTGCCAGCAGCAATATTGACAGGATGGTTGGCTACACCCTC.

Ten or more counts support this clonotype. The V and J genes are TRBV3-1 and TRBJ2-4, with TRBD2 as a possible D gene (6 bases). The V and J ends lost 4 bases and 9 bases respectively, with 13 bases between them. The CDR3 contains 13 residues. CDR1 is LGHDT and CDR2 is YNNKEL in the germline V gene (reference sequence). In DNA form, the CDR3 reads TGTGCCAGCAGCCGTCGGACGGAGGGCATTCAGTACTTC. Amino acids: CASSRRTEGIQYF.

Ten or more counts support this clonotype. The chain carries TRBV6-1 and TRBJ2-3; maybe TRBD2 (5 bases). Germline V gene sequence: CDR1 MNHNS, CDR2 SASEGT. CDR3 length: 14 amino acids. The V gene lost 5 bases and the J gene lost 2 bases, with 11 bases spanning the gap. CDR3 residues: CASSLGIATDTQYF. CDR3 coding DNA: TGTGCCAGCAGTCTCGGGATCGCCACAGATACGCAGTATTTT.

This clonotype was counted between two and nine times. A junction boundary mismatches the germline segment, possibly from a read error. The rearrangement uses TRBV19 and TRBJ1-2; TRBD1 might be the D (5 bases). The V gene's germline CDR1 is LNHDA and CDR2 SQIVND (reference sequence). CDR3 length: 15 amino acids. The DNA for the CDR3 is TGTGCCGGTAGTGTGGACGGGACGAAGGGGTATGGCTACACCTTC. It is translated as CAGSVDGTKGYGYTF.

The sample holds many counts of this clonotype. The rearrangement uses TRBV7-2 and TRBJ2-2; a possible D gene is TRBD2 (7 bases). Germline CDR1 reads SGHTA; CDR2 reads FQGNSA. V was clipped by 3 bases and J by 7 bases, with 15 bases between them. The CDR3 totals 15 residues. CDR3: CASSFRGATGGELFF. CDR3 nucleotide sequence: TGTGCCAGCAGCTTTCGGGGGGCTACTGGCGGGGAGCTGTTTTTT.

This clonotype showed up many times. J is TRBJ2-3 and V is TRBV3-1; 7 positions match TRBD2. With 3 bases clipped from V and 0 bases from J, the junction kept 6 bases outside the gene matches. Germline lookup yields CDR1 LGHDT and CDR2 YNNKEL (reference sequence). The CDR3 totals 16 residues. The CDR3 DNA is TGTGCCAGCAGCCAGGGAGGGCCCGAGAGCACAGATACGCAGTATTTT. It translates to CASSQGGPESTDTQYF.

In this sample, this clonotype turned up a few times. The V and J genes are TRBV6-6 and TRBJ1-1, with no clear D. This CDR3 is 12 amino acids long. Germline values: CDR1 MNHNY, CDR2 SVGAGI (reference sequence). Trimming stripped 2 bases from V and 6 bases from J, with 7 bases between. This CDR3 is CASSYVQSEAFF. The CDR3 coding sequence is TGTGCCAGCAGTTACGTCCAGTCTGAAGCTTTCTTT.

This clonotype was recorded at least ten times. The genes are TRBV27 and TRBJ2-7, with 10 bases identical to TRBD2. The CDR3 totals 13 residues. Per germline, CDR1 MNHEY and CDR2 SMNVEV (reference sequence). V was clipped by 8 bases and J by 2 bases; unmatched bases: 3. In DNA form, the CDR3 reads TGTGCCAGCCGAAGCGGGAGGGCCTACGAGCAGTACTTC. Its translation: CASRSGRAYEQYF.

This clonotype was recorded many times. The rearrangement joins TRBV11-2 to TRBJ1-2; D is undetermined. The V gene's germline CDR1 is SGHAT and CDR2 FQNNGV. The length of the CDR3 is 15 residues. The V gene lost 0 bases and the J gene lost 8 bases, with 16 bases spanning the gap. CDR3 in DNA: TGTGCCAGCAGCTTAGATGGTCACAGAGGGCGAGGCTACACCTTC. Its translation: CASSLDGHRGRGYTF.

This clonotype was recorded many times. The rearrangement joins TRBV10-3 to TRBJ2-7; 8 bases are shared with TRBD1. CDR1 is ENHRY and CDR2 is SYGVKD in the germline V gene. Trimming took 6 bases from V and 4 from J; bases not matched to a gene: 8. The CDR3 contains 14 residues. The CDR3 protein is CAIRTGEKGYEQYF. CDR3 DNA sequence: TGTGCCATCAGGACAGGGGAGAAGGGTTACGAGCAGTACTTC.

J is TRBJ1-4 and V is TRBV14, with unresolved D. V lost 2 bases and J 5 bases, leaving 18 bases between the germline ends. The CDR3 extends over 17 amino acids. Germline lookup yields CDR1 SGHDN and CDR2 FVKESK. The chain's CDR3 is CASSQYRAAGWNEKLFF. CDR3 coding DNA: TGTGCCAGCAGCCAATATCGCGCGGCAGGATGGAATGAAAAACTGTTTTTT.

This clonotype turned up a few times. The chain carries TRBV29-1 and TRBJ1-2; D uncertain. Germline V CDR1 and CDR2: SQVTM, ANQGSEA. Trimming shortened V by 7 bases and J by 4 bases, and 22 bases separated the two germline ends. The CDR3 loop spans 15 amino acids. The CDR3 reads CSAPDGRLSTYGYTF. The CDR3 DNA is TGCAGCGCCCCGGACGGTCGGCTTTCTACCTATGGCTACACCTTC. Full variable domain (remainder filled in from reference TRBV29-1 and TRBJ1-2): SAVISQKPSRDICQRGTSLTIQCQVDSQVTMMFWYRQQPGQSLTLIATANQGSEATYESGFVIDKFPISRPNLTFSTLTVSNMSPEDSSIYLCSAPDGRLSTYGYTFGSGTRLTVV.

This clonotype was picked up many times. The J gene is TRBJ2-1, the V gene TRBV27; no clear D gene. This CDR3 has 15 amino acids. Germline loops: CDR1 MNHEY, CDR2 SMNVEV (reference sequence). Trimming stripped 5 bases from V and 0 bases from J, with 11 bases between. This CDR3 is CASSRWVSSYNEQFF. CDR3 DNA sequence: TGTGCCAGCAGTCGGTGGGTGAGCTCCTACAATGAGCAGTTCTTC.

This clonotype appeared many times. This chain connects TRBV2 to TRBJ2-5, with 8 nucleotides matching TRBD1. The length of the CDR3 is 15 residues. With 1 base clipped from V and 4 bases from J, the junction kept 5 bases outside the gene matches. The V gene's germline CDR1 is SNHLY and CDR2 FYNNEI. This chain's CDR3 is CASSEGQGAVETQYF. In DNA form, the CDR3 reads TGTGCCAGCAGTGAAGGTCAGGGGGCTGTAGAGACCCAGTACTTC.

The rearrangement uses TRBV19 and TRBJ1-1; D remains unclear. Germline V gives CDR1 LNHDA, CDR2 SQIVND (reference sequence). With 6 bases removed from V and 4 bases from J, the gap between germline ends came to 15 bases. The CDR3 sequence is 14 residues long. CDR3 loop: CASRNWKGGTEAFF. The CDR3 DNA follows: TGTGCCAGTAGAAATTGGAAAGGAGGCACTGAAGCTTTCTTT.

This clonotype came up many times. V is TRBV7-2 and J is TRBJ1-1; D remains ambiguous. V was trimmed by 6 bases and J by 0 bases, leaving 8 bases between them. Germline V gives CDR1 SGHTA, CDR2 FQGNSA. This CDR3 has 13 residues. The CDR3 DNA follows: TGTGCCAGCAGTAGGGATTTGAACACTGAAGCTTTCTTT. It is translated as CASSRDLNTEAFF.

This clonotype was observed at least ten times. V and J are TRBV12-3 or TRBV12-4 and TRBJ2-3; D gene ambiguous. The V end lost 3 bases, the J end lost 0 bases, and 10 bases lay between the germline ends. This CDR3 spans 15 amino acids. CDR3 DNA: TGTGCCAGCAGTTTGGCAGAGCTTAGCACAGATACGCAGTATTTT. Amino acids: CASSLAELSTDTQYF.

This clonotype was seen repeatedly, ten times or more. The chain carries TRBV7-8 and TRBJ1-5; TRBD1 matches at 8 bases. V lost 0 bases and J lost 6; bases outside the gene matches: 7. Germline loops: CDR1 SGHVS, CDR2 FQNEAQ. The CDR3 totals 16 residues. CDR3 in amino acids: CASSLARTGLGQPQHF. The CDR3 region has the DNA TGTGCCAGCAGCTTAGCGCGGACAGGGTTAGGTCAGCCCCAGCATTTT.

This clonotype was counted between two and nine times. CDR3 coding DNA: TGTGCCAGCAGAACCTCGAACACTGAAGCTTTCTTT. This encodes CASRTSNTEAFF. The chain couples TRBV28 to TRBJ1-1, with no clear D. From germline, CDR1 is MDHEN and CDR2 SYDVKM. V lost 6 bases, J lost 1 base, and 6 bases lay in between. The CDR3 sequence is 12 residues long. Based on the CDR3 plus reference TRBV28 and TRBJ1-1, the full variable domain is DVKVTQSSRYLVKRTGEKVFLECVQDMDHENMFWYRQDPGLGLRLIYFSYDVKMKEKGDIPEGYSVSREKKERFSLILESASTNQTSMYLCASRTSNTEAFFGQGTRLTVV.

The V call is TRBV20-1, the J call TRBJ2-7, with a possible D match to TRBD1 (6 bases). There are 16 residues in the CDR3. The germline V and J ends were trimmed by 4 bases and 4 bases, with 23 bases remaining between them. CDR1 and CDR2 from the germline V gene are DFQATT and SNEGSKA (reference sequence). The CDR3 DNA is TGCAGTGCTATACTAATGAGAGGCAGGGGATCTTACGAGCAGTACTTC. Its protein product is CSAILMRGRGSYEQYF.

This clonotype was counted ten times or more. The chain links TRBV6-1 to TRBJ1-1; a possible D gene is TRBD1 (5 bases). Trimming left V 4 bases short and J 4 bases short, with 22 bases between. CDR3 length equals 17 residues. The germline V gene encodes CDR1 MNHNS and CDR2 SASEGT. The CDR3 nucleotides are TGTGCCAGCAGTGTTTCCAGGGTTGTATCCCAATTCACTGAAGCTTTCTTT. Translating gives CASSVSRVVSQFTEAFF.

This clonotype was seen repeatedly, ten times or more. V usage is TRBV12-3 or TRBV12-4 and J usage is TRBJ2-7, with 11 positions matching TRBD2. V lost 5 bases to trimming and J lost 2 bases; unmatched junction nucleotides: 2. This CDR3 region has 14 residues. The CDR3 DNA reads TGTGCCAGCAGTCCTAGCGGGGGGACCTACGAGCAGTACTTC. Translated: CASSPSGGTYEQYF.